The entry below describes one T cell receptor (beta chain). The data belong to a study of cytomegalovirus exposure and HLA in healthy donors. The PCR made use of 60 Vbeta and 13 Jbeta primers. Produced via immunoSEQ multiplex PCR; TCRdb's table is partial and in-frame only. The sample gives some 150,000 clones, 65% to 75% of which show up once; around 2.3% is in the top ten. CDR3 length equals 15 residues. Germline lookup yields CDR1 MNHNS and CDR2 SASEGT. V was pared by 5 bases and J by 4 bases, with 9 bases of the junction left unmatched. The chain is built from TRBV6-1 and TRBJ2-7; the match to TRBD1 covers 9 bases. The origin of this receptor is a man under 40 in good health and CMV-seronegative. Sample: PBMCs. The CDR3 is CASSFLRDREYEQYF. CDR3 sequence (DNA): TGTGCCAGCAGTTTCCTCCGGGACAGGGAATACGAGCAGTACTTC.